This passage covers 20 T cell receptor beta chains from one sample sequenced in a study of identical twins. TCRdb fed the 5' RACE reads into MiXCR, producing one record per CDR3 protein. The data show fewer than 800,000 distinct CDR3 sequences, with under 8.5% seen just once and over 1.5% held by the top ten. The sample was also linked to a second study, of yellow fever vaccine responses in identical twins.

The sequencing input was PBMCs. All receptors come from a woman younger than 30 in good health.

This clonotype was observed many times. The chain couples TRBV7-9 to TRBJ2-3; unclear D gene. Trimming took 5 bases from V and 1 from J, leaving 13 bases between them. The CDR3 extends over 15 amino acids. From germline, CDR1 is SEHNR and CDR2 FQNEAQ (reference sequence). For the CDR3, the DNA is TGTGCCAGCAGCCCGATTTCCTCGCGCACAGATACGCAGTATTTT. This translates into CASSPISSRTDTQYF.

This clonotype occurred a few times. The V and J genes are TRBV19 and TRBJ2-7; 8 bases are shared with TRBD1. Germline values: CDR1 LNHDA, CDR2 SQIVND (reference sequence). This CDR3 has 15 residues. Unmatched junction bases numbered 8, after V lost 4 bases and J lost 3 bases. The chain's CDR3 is CASSRGQGSHYEQYF. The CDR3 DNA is TGTGCCAGTAGTAGAGGACAGGGATCCCACTACGAGCAGTACTTC. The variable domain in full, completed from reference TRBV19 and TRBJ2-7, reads DGGITQSPKYLFRKEGQNVTLSCEQNLNHDAMYWYRQDPGQGLRLIYYSQIVNDFQKGDIAEGYSVSREKKESFPLTVTSAQKNPTAFYLCASSRGQGSHYEQYFGPGTRLTVT.

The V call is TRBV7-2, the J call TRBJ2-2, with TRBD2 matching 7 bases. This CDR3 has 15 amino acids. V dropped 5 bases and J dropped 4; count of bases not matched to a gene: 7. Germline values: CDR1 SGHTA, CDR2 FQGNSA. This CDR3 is CASSRITSVTGELFF. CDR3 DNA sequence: TGTGCCAGCAGCCGGATAACTAGCGTCACCGGGGAGCTGTTTTTT.

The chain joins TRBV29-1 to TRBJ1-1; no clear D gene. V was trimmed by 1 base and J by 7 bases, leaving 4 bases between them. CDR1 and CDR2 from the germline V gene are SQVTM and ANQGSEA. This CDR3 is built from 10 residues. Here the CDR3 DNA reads TGCAGCGTTGAAGGTTTTGAAGCTTTCTTT. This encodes CSVEGFEAFF.

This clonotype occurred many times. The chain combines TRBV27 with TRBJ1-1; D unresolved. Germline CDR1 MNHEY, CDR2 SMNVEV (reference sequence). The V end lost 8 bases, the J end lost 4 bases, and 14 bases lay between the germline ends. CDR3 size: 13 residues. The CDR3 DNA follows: TGTGCCAGCCGGGTGGCATTGGCCACTGAAGCTTTCTTT. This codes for CASRVALATEAFF.

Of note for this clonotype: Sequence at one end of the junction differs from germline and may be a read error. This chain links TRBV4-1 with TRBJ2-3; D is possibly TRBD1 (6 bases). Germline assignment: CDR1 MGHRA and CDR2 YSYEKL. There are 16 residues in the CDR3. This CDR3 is CASSPLFGQHTNTQYF. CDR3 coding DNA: TGCGCCAGCAGCCCCCTTTTCGGACAGCACACAAATACGCAGTATTTT.

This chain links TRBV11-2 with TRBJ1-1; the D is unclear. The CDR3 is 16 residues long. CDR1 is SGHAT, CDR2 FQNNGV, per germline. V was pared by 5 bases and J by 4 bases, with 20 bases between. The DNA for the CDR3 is TGTGCCAGCAGCCCCCGGCCTGATCACCTAGGCACTGAAGCTTTCTTT. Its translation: CASSPRPDHLGTEAFF.

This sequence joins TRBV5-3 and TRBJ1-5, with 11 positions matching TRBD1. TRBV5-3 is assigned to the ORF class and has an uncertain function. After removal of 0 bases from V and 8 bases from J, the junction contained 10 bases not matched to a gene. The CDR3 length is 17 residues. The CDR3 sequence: CARSLGTGGGGEEPQHF. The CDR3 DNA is TGTGCCAGAAGCTTGGGGACAGGGGGCGGCGGGGAGGAGCCCCAGCATTTT.

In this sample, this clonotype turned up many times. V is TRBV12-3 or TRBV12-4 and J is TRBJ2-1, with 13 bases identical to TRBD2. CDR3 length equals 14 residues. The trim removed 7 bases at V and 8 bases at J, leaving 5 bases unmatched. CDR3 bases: TGTGCCAGCACCGGACTAGCGGGAGAACATGAGCAGTTCTTC. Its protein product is CASTGLAGEHEQFF.

The CDR3 region is CASSFEGTETQYF. DNA for the CDR3: TGCGCCAGCAGCTTTGAGGGTACTGAGACCCAGTACTTC. The chain joins TRBV5-1 to TRBJ2-5; weak D call: TRBD2 (5 bases). V was pared by 2 bases and J by 5 bases, with 10 bases between. The CDR3 length is 13 residues. The V gene's germline CDR1 is SGHRS and CDR2 YFSETQ.

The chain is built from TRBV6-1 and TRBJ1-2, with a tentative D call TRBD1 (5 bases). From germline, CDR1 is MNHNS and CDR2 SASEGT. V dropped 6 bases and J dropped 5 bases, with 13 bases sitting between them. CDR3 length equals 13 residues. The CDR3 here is CASSRDEDYGYTF. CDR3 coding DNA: TGTGCCAGCAGCCGGGACGAAGATTATGGCTACACCTTC.

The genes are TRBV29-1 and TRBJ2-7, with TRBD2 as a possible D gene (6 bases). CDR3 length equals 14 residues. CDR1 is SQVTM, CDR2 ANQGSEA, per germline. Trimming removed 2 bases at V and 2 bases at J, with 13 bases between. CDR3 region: CSVESGRIPYEQYF. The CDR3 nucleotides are TGCAGCGTTGAATCCGGGAGAATCCCCTACGAGCAGTACTTC.

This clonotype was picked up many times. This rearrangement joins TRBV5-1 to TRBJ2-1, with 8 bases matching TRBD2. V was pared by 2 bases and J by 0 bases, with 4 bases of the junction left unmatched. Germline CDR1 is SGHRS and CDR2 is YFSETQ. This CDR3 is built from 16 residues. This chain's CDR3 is CASSLSGGNSYNEQFF. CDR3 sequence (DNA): TGCGCCAGCAGCTTAAGCGGGGGTAACTCCTACAATGAGCAGTTCTTC. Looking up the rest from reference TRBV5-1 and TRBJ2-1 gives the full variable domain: KAGVTQTPRYLIKTRGQQVTLSCSPISGHRSVSWYQQTPGQGLQFLFEYFSETQRNKGNFPGRFSGRQFSNSRSEMNVSTLELGDSALYLCASSLSGGNSYNEQFFGPGTRLTVL.

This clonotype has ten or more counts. Here the CDR3 reads CASSYGTPGNTIYF. The CDR3 region has the DNA TGTGCCAGCAGTTACGGGACTCCGGGAAACACCATATATTTT. The rearrangement joins TRBV12-3 or TRBV12-4 to TRBJ1-3, with D perhaps matching TRBD1 (5 bases). CDR3 size: 14 residues. Trimming stripped 4 bases from V and 4 bases from J, with 11 bases between.

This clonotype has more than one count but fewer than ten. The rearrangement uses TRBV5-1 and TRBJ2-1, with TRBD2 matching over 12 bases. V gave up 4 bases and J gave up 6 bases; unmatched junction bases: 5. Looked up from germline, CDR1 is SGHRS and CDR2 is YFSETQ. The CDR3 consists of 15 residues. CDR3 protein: CASSTRLAGVNEQFF. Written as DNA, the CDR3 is TGCGCCAGCAGCACCCGACTAGCGGGAGTCAATGAGCAGTTCTTC.

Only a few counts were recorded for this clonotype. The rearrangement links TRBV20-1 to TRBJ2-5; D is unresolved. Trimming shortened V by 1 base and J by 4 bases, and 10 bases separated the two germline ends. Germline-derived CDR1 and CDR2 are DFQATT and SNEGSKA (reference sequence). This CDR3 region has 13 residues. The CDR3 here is CSARVAGGETQYF. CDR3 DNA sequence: TGCAGTGCTAGAGTAGCTGGTGGAGAGACCCAGTACTTC.

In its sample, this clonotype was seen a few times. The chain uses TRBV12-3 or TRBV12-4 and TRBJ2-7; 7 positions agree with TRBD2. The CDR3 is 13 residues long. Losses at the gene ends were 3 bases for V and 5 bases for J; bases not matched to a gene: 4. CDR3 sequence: CASSFGGSDEQYF. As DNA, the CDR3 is TGTGCCAGCAGTTTTGGCGGGAGCGACGAGCAGTACTTC.

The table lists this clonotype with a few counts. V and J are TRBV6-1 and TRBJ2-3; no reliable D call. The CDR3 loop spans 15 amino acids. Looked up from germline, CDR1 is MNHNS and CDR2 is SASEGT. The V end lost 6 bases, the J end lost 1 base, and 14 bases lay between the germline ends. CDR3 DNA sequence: TGTGCCAGCAGCCCTAGGCGGATTCGCACAGATACGCAGTATTTT. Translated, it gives CASSPRRIRTDTQYF.

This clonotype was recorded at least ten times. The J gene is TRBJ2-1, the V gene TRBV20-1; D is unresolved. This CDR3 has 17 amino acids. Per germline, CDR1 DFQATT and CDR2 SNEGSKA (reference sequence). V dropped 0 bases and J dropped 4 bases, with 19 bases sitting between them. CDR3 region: CSARDSLGGQSYNEQFF. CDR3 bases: TGCAGTGCTAGAGATTCCCTGGGCGGCCAGAGTTACAATGAGCAGTTCTTC.

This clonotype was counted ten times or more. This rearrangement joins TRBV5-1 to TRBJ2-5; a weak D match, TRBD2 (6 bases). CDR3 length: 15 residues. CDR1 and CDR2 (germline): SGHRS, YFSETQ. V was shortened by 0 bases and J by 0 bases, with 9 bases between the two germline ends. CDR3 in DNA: TGCGCCAGCAGCTTGGGGGGACTGAACCAAGAGACCCAGTACTTC. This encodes CASSLGGLNQETQYF.